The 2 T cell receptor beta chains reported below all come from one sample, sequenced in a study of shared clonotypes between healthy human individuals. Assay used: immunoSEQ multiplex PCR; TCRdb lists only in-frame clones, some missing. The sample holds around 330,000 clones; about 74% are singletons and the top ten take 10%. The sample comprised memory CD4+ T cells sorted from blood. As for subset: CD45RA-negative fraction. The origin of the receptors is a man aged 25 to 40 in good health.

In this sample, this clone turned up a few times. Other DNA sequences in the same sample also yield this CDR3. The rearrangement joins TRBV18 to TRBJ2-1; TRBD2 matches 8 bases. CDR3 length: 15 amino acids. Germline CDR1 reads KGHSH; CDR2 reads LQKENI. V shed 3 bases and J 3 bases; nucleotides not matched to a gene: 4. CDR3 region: CASSPTSVNYNEQFF. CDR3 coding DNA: TGTGCCAGCTCACCGACTAGCGTGAACTACAATGAGCAGTTCTTC.

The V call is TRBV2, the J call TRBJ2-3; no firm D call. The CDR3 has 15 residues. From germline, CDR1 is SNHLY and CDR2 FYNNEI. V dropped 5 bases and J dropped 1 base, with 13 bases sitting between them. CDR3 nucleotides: TGTGCCAGCAGTCCGGACGGTCGGGGCACAGATACGCAGTATTTT. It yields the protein CASSPDGRGTDTQYF.